This T cell receptor (beta chain) was found in a study of blood T cell repertoires in COVID-19. In the authors' methods: Amplification from reference gene primers served as the basis for estimated nucleated cell counts. Method: immunoSEQ multiplex PCR; TCRdb's copy keeps in-frame clones and lacks some. The D gene and trimming were derived from the DNA, and the V and J assignments and clone size from that table. Of 200,000 to 250,000 clones in the sample, 80% to 85% are singletons; the top ten hold about 2.3%. V was clipped by 2 bases and J by 8 bases, with 15 bases between them. CDR3 length equals 14 residues. Germline V gene data show CDR1 as MNHNS and CDR2 as SASEGT.

This TCR was recovered from a woman aged 60-75 years with acute or convalescent COVID-19. The chain links TRBV6-1 to TRBJ1-2, with a possible D match to TRBD1 (5 bases). Sample: peripheral blood. The CDR3 coding sequence is TGTGCCAGCAGTGAAAATCCGGGGGTCGCGGGCTACACCTTC. Translating it yields CASSENPGVAGYTF.